The 5 T cell receptor beta chains given below trace back to one sample, sequenced in a study of CD4 T cells in relation to SARS-CoV-2 and coronaviruses listed by TCRdb under 2021. Library preparation employed the immunoSEQ multiplex PCR assay. TCRdb mirrors the immuneACCESS table, restricted to in-frame sequences. Some clones are absent from its copies; in checked studies, under half trace to an unresolved V gene, and the reason for the others is unknown. This sample has tens of thousands of clones in its table, and over 90% of those were observed once. The leading ten clones occupy about 0.23% of the sample. CD4+ T cells from unexposed donors were collected before the COVID-19 pandemic (2011-2018). The sequenced sample was naive CD4+ T cells from PBMCs. The meaning of the sample's cell subset or site label: naive CD4+ T cells isolated by negative enrichment. Every receptor here comes from a human donor in good health.

The chain couples TRBV28 to TRBJ2-7, with D possibly TRBD2 on 5 matching bases. Germline V gene sequence: CDR1 MDHEN, CDR2 SYDVKM. V was clipped by 7 bases and J by 2 bases, with 9 bases between them. The CDR3 extends over 12 amino acids. The CDR3 region is CASTGDAYEQYF. For the CDR3, the DNA is TGTGCCAGCACCGGGGATGCCTACGAGCAGTACTTC.

This rearrangement joins TRBV5-1 to TRBJ2-5; D might be TRBD1 (5 bases). From germline, CDR1 is SGHRS and CDR2 YFSETQ. The CDR3 is made up of 13 amino acids. Trimming took off 1 base at V and 2 bases at J, with 6 bases between the two ends. The CDR3 DNA is TGCGCCAGCAGCTTGAAGGGGCAAGAGACCCAGTACTTC. Translating it yields CASSLKGQETQYF.

V usage is TRBV21-1 and J usage is TRBJ2-3; the table's D call, TRBD2, has no DNA check behind it. TRBV21-1 has pseudogene status. The length of the CDR3 is 17 residues. The CDR3 region is CASSKGGLAGGPDTQYF. DNA for the CDR3: TGTGCCAGCAGCAAAGGGGGACTAGCGGGAGGCCCAGATACGCAGTATTTT.

The CDR3 here is CATSGLGQRVNGYTF. The CDR3 DNA sequence: TGTGCCACCAGTGGTCTGGGACAGAGAGTTAATGGCTACACCTTC. The V gene is TRBV24-1, the J gene TRBJ1-2; 7 bases are shared with TRBD1. V gave up 5 bases and J gave up 6 bases; unmatched junction bases: 11. The CDR3 spans 15 residues. Germline CDR1 reads KGHDR; CDR2 reads SFDVKD.

The rearrangement links TRBV19 to TRBJ1-3; the match to TRBD1 covers 7 bases. V trimming: 5 bases; J trimming: 1 base; junction bases outside the gene matches: 5. CDR1 is LNHDA and CDR2 is SQIVND in the germline V gene (reference sequence). The CDR3 is 15 residues long. The CDR3 sequence is CASSDRQGSGNTIYF. The CDR3 coding sequence is TGTGCCAGTAGTGACCGACAGGGTTCTGGAAACACCATATATTTT.